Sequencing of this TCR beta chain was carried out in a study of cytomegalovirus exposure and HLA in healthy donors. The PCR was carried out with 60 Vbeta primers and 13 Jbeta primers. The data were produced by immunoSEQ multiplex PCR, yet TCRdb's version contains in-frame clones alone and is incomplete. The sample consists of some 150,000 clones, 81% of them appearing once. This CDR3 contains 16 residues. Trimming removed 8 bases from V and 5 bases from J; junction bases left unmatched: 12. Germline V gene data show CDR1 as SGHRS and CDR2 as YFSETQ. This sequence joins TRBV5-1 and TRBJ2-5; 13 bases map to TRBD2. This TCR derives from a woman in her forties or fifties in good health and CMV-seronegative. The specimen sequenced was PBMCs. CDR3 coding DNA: TGCGCCAGTGGGACTAGCGGGGCCCGGGGGGTCGAGACCCAGTACTTC. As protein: CASGTSGARGVETQYF.